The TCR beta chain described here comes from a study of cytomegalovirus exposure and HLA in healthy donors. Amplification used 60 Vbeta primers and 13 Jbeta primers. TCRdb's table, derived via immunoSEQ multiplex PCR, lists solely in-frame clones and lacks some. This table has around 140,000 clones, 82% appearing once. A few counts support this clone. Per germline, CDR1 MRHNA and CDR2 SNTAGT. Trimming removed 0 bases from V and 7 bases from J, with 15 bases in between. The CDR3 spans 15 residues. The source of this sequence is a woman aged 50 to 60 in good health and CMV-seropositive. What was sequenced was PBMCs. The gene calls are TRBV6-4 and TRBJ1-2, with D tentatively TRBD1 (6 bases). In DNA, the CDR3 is TGTGCCAGCAGTGACTCCAACGGGGACATCACTGGCTACACCTTC. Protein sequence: CASSDSNGDITGYTF.